The sequence of this T cell receptor delta chain was determined in a study of γδ T cells in repeated Plasmodium falciparum infection (dated by TCRdb to the early 2020s). Regarding the research as a whole: The natural-infection arm enrolled Malian children exposed to intense seasonal malaria transmission, compared against age and gender matched Australian children. About five malaria-naive U.S. adults underwent four controlled human malaria infections by bites from P. falciparum NF54-infected Anopheles stephensi mosquitoes over approximately 600 days. Samples from controlled-infection subjects were taken at baseline, right before selected infections, and 21 days after each infection. Malian gammadelta TCR repertoires were analysed cross-sectionally during no-transmission periods and were analysed longitudinally across acute febrile malaria episodes. In the study, the shaping of the human gammadelta T cell repertoire by repeated Plasmodium falciparum infection was examined using natural infection in Mali and controlled human malaria infection. Overall study results and their limits: Vgamma9/Vdelta2+ TCR repertoires kept a highly stable polyclonal repertoire across time and infection, and many TCRgamma sequences overlapped between individuals. Vdelta2-negative gammadelta TCR repertoires from Malian children appeared more clonally expanded, less diverse and less shared than those of Australian children. Repeated controlled infections appeared to drive waves of new clonotype selection in Vdelta2-negative, largely Vdelta1+, gammadelta TCR repertoires. Analysis of inter-individual variability in gammadelta T cell responses was limited by the small size of the controlled-infection cohort. The Malian cohort was drawn from a small rural village made up mostly of one ethnic group, which limits generalizability.

Vgamma9/Vdelta2+ and Vdelta2-negative gammadelta T cell populations were flow-sorted from peripheral blood mononuclear cells for bulk TCR repertoire analysis. V and J are truncated by 3 bases and 0 bases respectively, leaving an intervening sequence of 16 bases. The CDR3, from cysteine to phenylalanine, totals 16 residues. The only DNA kept is the CDR3, 48 bases in frame from the first base. Per the germline V gene, GEAIGNYY is the CDR1 and EKD is the CDR2. This clone was found a few times. Its target antigen remains unknown. A read error is likely here: a far larger clone is one base away. Other DNA sequences in the same sample also yield this CDR3. Library prep was done by multiplex PCR. For sequencing, an Illumina MiSeq was employed. Each sorted gammadelta T cell sample was sequenced for both the TCR gamma (TRG) and TCR delta (TRD) chains. Per the authors' processing: The repertoire analyses drew on clonotype tree plots, the accumulated frequency of the top 20 clonotypes, and diversity index (DI) and D75 metrics. TCRdb reanalyzed the public reads with the CATT caller, and identical DNA sequences were merged afterwards. Here the V and J calls rest on TCRdb's processing, not on the authors' analysis. The sample includes approximately 90,000 delta-chain clones, with less than 1% observed a single time. The ten largest clones capture nearly 10% of the sample.

Sequencing was carried out using gamma-delta T cells from blood. This clonotype was obtained from a pool of human donors (malaria-infected and uninfected, not separated). The chain couples TRDV2 to TRDJ1; TRDD3 is a weak D gene call, 5 bases matching. The J gene was not available in TCRdb and was assigned here by matching the DNA to germline segments. DNA sequence: TGTGCCTGTGACCGCCTAGGATATCTTAACACCGATAAACTCATCTTT. It encodes CACDRLGYLNTDKLIF.